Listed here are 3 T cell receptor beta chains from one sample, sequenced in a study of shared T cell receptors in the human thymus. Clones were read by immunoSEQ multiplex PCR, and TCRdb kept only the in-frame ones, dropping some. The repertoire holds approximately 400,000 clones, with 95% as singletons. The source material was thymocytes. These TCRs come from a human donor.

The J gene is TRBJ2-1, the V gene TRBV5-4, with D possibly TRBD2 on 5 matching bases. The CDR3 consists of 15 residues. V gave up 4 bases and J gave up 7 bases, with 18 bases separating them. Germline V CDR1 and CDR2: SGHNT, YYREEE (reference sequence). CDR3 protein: CASSTTEPGMNEQFF. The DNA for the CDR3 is TGTGCCAGCAGCACCACCGAACCGGGGATGAATGAGCAGTTCTTC.

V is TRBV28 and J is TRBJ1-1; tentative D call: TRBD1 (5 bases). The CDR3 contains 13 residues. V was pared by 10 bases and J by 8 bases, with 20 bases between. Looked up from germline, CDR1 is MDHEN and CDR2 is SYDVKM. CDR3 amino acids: CATTRGSPPEAFF. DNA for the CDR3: TGTGCCACCACCCGGGGGTCTCCACCGGAAGCTTTCTTT.

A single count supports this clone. CDR3 bases: TGTGCCAGCAGTGAACGGAGGTTAGCGGAGATGAGAGCCACCGGGGAGCTGTTTTTT. Protein: CASSERRLAEMRATGELFF. The chain recombines TRBV6-1 with TRBJ2-2; a weak D match, TRBD2 (6 bases). The CDR3 sequence is 19 residues long. Trimming left V 2 bases short and J 4 bases short, with 23 bases between. From germline, CDR1 is MNHNS and CDR2 SASEGT.